This T cell receptor beta chain was profiled in a study of T cell responses to AZD1222 COVID-19 vaccine. Overall study context: Researchers grouped second doses given at about 4 or about 12 weeks into one pool. Study outcomes and limitations: Increases in Spike-specific TCR breadth and depth were seen after two AZD1222 doses. Among spike-specific TCRs, nearly half reportedly target unmutated variant regions.

Data came from immunoSEQ multiplex PCR; TCRdb stores just in-frame clones and leaves some out. The sample contains about 130,000 clones, approximately 90% of which appear only once. CDR3 length: 15 amino acids. V was clipped by 0 bases and J by 8 bases; unmatched bases: 8. Germline V gene lookup returns CDR1 LNHDA and CDR2 SQIVND (reference sequence). With regard to this clone: Its target is not known.

This specimen was peripheral blood, taken on day 0 of AZD1222 vaccination. The V and J genes are TRBV19 and TRBJ1-1; 8 bases are a match to TRBD1. This TCR derives from an adult in good health. The CDR3 nucleotides are TGTGCCAGTAGTATAGACTGGGACAGGAAGGGGGAAGCTTTCTTT. As protein: CASSIDWDRKGEAFF.